Listed below are T cell receptor beta chains from one sample, sequenced in a study of cytomegalovirus exposure and HLA in healthy donors. Generated by immunoSEQ multiplex PCR, the TCRdb table keeps only in-frame clones and is missing some. Of some 150,000 clones in the sample, roughly 78% were seen once. The sequenced material came from PBMCs. The receptors were sampled from a man aged 50 to 60 in good health and CMV-seropositive. Both conserved end residues are trimmed from each CDR3.

V gene	CDR3 protein
TRBV4-1	ASSQEQTRSGNTIY
TRBV7-2	ASSLGVRSTDTQY
TRBV6-1	ASSEPGDRGYEQY
TRBV6-5	ATGPGTQPGTQY
TRBV5-1	ASSLEGGWNTEAF
TRBV2	ASTSRGISYEQY
TRBV7-9	ASSLVIGVGDTQY
TRBV7-2	ASSLLPGTGFFAEAF
TRBV27	ASSSKAGSYQPQH
TRBV5-1	ASSPGTGRSYEQY
TRBV27	ASSTMGAGGGELF
TRBV5-1	ASSLAGNSNQPQH
TRBV28	ASSLVRGGSFSTDTQY
TRBV11-2	ATRQGAHGELF
TRBV5-4	ASSLPGGAYNEQF
TRBV6-4	ASSEQGVNNEQF
TRBV7-2	ASSRPVRNSPLH
TRBV2	ASSGDRAREQF
TRBV18	ASSPVALPYAEAF
TRBV2	ASRGTGLAKNIQY
TRBV6-1	ASSERDRNQPQH
TRBV28	ASSFTGTGSTEAF
TRBV7-9	ASSPSQGFNIQY
TRBV4-1	ASSQDRSSPLH
TRBV5-1	ASSLGSLSGELF
TRBV5-1	ASSRTQNTEAF